These T cell receptor beta chains were read from a single sample in a study of blood T cell repertoires in COVID-19. Profiling relied on immunoSEQ multiplex PCR, and the TCRdb table lists in-frame clones only, not all of them. The sample has some 270,000 clones, around 85% seen once. The material sequenced was peripheral blood. The origin of the receptors is a woman aged 70 to 79 with acute or convalescent COVID-19. CDR3s include the opening cysteine and the closing phenylalanine or tryptophan. The order of the fields is CDR3 length, D gene, V gene, clone size, CDR3 protein. The D gene is left open where the match is weak. Clone size is stated in some rows and not others, as once, few, many or a class when expanded.

13 | TRBD2 | TRBV2 | NA | CASSEWGGETQYF
14 | NA | TRBV10-2 | NA | CASSDWGRDTEAFF
15 | NA | TRBV5-8 | NA | CASSSGTPVRETQYF
14 | TRBD2 | TRBV2 | once | CASTDGGNQETQYF
12 | TRBD1 | TRBV6-6 | NA | CASSSPTGGADF
11 | NA | TRBV29-1 | NA | CSVEAVEKLFF
16 | TRBD1 | TRBV10-3 | NA | CAISEGGQGFQETQYF
13 | NA | TRBV27 | NA | CASSLSMNTEAFF
14 | TRBD1 | TRBV10-3 | NA | CASGQGALRTEAFF
15 | NA | TRBV4-1 | once | CASSQVAVSYNEQFF
13 | NA | TRBV27 | NA | CASSFVMNTEAFF
15 | NA | TRBV5-1 | NA | CASSLGLPRGEKLFF